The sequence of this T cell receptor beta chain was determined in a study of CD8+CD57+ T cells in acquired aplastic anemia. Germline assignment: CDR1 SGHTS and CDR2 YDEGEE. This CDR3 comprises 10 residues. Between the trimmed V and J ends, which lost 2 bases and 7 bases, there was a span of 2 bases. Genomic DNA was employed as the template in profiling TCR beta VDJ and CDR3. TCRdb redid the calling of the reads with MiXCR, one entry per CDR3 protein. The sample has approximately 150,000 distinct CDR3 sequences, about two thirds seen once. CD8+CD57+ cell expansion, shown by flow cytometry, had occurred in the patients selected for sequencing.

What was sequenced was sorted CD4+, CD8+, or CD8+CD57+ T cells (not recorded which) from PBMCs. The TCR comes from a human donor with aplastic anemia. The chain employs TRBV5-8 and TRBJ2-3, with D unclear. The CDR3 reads CASSFNTQYF. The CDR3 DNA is TGTGCCAGCAGCTTTAATACGCAGTATTTT.